These 2 T cell receptor beta chains originate from one sample sequenced in a study of shared clonotypes between healthy human individuals. Naive CD8 populations comprised CD45RO-negative cells positively selected for CCR7, excluding terminally differentiated effector memory CD45RA+ cells. Only in-frame clones appear in the TCRdb table, and some are missing; sequencing was by immunoSEQ multiplex PCR. The sample holds 600,000 or so clones, 98% seen once. Sequenced material: naive CD8+ T cells sorted from blood. These receptors came from a man aged 25 to 40 in good health.

The chain combines TRBV9 with TRBJ1-4, with 9 bases lining up with TRBD1. V lost 4 bases and J lost 7; bases outside the gene matches: 5. The CDR3 length is 14 residues. Germline V gene lookup returns CDR1 SGDLS and CDR2 YYNGEE. DNA for the CDR3: TGTGCCAGCAGCAAGACAGGGGGGAGTGAAAAACTGTTTTTT. It yields the protein CASSKTGGSEKLFF. Looking up the rest from reference TRBV9 and TRBJ1-4 gives the full variable domain: DSGVTQTPKHLITATGQRVTLRCSPRSGDLSVYWYQQSLDQGLQFLIQYYNGEERAKGNILERFSAQQFPDLHSELNLSSLELGDSALYFCASSKTGGSEKLFFGSGTQLSVL.

The chain joins TRBV5-4 to TRBJ2-1; D is unclear. V lost 4 bases, J lost 6 bases, and 5 bases lay in between. The CDR3 spans 11 residues. The germline V gene encodes CDR1 SGHNT and CDR2 YYREEE (reference sequence). CDR3 sequence reads: CASSALNEQFF. The CDR3 region has the DNA TGTGCCAGCAGCGCCCTCAATGAGCAGTTCTTC.